The sample holds a few counts of the clone carrying this T cell receptor (beta chain). This sample was included in a study of a mutant IDH1 vaccine in newly diagnosed glioma. The method was immunoSEQ multiplex PCR; TCRdb's version includes in-frame clones alone and lacks a portion of them. The profile covers tens of thousands of clones, with 83% appearing a single time and roughly 7.1% taken by the ten largest. Time point described: baseline, week 1 (first vaccination visit). As to treatment: pre-vaccination baseline after standard-of-care therapy. Germline V lookup: CDR1 SGHRS, CDR2 YFSETQ. The CDR3 runs to 16 residues. Trimming removed 0 bases at V and 3 bases at J, with 15 bases between.

The chain joins TRBV5-1 to TRBJ1-1, with a possible D match to TRBD1 (5 bases). The clonotype comes from a woman in her 50s with glioma. This specimen was PBMCs, taken from a glioma patient treated with radiotherapy, temozolomide or both. The CDR3 DNA sequence: TGCGCCAGCAGCTTGGCAGGGCGTCCTGCCGACACTGAAGCTTTCTTT. It is translated as CASSLAGRPADTEAFF. Complete variable domain (other parts from reference TRBV5-1 and TRBJ1-1): KAGVTQTPRYLIKTRGQQVTLSCSPISGHRSVSWYQQTPGQGLQFLFEYFSETQRNKGNFPGRFSGRQFSNSRSEMNVSTLELGDSALYLCASSLAGRPADTEAFFGQGTRLTVV.